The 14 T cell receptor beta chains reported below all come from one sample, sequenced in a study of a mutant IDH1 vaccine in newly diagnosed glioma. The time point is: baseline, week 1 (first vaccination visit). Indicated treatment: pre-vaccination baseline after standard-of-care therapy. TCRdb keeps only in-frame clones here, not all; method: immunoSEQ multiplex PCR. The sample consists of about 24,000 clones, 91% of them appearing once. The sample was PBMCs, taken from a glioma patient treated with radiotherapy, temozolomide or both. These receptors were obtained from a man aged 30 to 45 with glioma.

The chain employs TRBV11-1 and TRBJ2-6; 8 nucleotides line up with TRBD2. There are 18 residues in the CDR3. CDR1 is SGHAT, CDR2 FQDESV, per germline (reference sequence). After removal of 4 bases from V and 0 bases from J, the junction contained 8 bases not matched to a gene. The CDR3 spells CASSSRTAGASGANVLTF. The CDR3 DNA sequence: TGTGCCAGCAGCTCCCGGACAGCGGGGGCCTCTGGGGCCAACGTCCTGACTTTC.

CDR3 residues: CASSSLGVGVGGKETQYF. As DNA, the CDR3 is TGTGCCAGCAGCTCCCTCGGTGTAGGGGTTGGAGGGAAAGAGACCCAGTACTTC. The chain couples TRBV5-6 to TRBJ2-5; possible D gene TRBD2, 6 bases. Germline CDR1 SGHDT, CDR2 YYEEEE. CDR3 size: 18 residues. V was cut by 3 bases and J by 3 bases, with 24 bases left in between.

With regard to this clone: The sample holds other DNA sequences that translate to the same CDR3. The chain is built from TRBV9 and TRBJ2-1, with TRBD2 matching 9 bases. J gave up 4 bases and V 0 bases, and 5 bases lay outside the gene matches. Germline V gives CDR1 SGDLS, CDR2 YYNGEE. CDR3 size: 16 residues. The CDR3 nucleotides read TGTGCCAGCAGCGTAGACCCTAGCGGGACATACAATGAGCAGTTCTTC. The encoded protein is CASSVDPSGTYNEQFF.

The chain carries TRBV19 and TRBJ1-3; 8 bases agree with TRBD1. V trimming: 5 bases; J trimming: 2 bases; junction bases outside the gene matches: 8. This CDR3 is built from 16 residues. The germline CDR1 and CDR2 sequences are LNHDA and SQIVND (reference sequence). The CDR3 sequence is CASSAEDREAGNTIYF. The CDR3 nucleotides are TGTGCCAGTAGTGCCGAGGACAGGGAGGCTGGAAACACCATATATTTT.

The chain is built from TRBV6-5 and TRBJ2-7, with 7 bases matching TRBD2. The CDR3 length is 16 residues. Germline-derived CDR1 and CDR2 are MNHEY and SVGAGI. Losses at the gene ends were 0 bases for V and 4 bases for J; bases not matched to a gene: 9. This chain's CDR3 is CASSYSGGSPEYEQYF. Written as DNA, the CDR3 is TGTGCCAGCAGTTACTCGGGCGGGAGTCCGGAATACGAGCAGTACTTC.

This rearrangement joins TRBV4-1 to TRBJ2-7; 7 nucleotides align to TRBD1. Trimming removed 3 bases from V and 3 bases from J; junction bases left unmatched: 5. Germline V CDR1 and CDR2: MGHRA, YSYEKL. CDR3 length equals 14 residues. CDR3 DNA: TGCGCCAGCAGCCACCGGACAGGTCTCTACGAGCAGTACTTC. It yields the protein CASSHRTGLYEQYF.

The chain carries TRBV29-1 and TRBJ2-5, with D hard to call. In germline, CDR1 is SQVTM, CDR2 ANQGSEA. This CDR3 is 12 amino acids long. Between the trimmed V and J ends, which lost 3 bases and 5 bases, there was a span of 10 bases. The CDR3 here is CSVDAGLETQYF. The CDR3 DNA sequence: TGCAGCGTTGACGCCGGTTTGGAGACCCAGTACTTC.

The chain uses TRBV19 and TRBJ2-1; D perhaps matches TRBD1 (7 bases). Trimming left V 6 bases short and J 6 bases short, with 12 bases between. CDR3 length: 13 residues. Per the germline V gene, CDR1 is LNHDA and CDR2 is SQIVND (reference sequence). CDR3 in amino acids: CASSPQGGNEQFF. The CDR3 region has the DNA TGTGCCAGTAGCCCCCAGGGGGGCAATGAGCAGTTCTTC. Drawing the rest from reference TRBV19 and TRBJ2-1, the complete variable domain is DGGITQSPKYLFRKEGQNVTLSCEQNLNHDAMYWYRQDPGQGLRLIYYSQIVNDFQKGDIAEGYSVSREKKESFPLTVTSAQKNPTAFYLCASSPQGGNEQFFGPGTRLTVL.

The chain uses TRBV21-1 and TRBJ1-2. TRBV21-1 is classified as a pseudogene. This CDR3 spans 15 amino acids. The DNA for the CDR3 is TGTGCCAGCAGCAAACGTCAGGACCTTAACTATGGCTACACCTTC. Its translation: CASSKRQDLNYGYTF.

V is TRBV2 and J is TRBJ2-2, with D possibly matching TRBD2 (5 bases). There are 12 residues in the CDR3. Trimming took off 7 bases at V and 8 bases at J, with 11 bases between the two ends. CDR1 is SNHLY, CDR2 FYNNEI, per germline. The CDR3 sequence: CASTNTGGELFF. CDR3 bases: TGTGCCAGCACGAATACGGGAGGGGAGCTGTTTTTT. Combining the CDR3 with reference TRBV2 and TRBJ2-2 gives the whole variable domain EPEVTQTPSHQVTQMGQEVILRCVPISNHLYFYWYRQILGQKVEFLVSFYNNEISEKSEIFDDQFSVERPDGSNFTLKIRSTKLEDSAMYFCASTNTGGELFFGEGSRLTVL.

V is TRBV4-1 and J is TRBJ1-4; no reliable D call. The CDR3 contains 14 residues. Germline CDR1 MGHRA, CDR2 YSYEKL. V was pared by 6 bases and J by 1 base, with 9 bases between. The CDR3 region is CASRPDGTNEKLFF. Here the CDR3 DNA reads TGCGCCAGCAGACCCGACGGAACTAATGAAAAACTGTTTTTT.

The CDR3 DNA follows: TGTGCCAGCTCACAGACGGGAACTGATCAGCCCCAGCATTTT. It is translated as CASSQTGTDQPQHF. V is TRBV18 and J is TRBJ1-5; D remains unclear. This CDR3 is 14 amino acids long. From germline, CDR1 is KGHSH and CDR2 LQKENI. V dropped 4 bases and J dropped 5 bases, with 12 bases sitting between them.

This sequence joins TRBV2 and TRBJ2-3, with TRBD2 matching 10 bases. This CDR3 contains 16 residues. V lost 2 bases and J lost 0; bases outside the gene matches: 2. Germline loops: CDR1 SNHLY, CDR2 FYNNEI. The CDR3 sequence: CASSETSGASTDTQYF. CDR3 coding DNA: TGTGCCAGCAGTGAAACTAGCGGGGCTAGCACAGATACGCAGTATTTT.

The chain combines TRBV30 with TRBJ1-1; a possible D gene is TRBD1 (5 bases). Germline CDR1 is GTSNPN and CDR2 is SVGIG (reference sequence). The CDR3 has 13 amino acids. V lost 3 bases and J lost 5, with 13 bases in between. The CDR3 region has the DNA TGTGCCTGGAGCGGGACCGGGGGGACTGAAGCTTTCTTT. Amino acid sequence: CAWSGTGGTEAFF.